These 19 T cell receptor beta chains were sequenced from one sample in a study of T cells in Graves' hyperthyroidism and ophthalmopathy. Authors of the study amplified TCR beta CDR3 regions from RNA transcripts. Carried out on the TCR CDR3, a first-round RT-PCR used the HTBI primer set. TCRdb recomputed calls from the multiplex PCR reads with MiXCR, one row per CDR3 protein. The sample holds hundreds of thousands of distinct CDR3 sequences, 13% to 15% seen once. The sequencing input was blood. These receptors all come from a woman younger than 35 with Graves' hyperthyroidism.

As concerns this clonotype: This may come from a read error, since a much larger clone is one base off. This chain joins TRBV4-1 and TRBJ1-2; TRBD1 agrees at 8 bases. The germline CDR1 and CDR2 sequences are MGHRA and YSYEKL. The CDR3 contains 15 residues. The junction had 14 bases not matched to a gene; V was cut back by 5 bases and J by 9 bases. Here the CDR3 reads CASSFSPTGAESYTF. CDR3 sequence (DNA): TGCGCCAGCAGCTTTTCCCCGACAGGGGCGGAGAGCTACACCTTC.

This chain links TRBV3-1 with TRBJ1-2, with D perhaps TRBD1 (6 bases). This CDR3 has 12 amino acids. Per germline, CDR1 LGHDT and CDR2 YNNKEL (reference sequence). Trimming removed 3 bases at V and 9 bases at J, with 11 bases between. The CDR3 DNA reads TGTGCCAGCAGCCAGTTCAGGGGCAGCTACACCTTC. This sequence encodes CASSQFRGSYTF.

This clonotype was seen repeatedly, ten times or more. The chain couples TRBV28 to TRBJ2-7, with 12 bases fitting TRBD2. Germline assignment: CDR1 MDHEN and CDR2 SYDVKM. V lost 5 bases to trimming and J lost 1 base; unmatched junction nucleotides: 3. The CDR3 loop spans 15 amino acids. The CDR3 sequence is CASSTTSGGSYEQYF. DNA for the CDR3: TGTGCCAGCAGTACGACTAGCGGGGGTTCCTACGAGCAGTACTTC.

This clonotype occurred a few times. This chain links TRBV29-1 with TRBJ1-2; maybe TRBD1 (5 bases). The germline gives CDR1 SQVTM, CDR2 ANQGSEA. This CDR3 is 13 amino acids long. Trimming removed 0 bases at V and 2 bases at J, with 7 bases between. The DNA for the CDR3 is TGCAGCGTTGAAGAGGGACGGAACTATGGCTACACCTTC. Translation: CSVEEGRNYGYTF.

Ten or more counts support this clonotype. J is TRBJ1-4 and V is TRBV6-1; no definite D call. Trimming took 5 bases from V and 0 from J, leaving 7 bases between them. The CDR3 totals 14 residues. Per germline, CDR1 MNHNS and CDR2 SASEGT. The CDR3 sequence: CASSPVATNEKLFF. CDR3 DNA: TGTGCCAGCAGTCCGGTTGCAACTAATGAAAAACTGTTTTTT.

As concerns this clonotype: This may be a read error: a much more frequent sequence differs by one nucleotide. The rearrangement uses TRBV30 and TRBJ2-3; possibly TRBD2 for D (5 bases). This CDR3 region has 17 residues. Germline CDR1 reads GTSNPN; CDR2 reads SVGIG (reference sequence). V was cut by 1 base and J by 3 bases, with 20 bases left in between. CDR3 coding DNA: TGTGCCTGGAGTGGACGACACTCGGGGAAACGGACAGATACGCAGTATTTT. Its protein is CAWSGRHSGKRTDTQYF.

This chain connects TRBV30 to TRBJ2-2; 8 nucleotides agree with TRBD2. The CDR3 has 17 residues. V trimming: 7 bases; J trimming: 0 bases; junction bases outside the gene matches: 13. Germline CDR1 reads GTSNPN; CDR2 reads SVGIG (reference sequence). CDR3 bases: TGTGCCTCCTCCCCGGGACTAGTTACTCCGAACACCGGGGAGCTGTTTTTT. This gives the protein CASSPGLVTPNTGELFF.

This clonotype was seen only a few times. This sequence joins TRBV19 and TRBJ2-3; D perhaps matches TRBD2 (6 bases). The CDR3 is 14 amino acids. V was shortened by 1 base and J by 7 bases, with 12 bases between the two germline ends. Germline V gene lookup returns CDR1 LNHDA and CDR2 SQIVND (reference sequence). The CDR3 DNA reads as TGTGCCAGTAGTATAGTAGCGGCCAGACATACGCAGTATTTT. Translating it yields CASSIVAARHTQYF.

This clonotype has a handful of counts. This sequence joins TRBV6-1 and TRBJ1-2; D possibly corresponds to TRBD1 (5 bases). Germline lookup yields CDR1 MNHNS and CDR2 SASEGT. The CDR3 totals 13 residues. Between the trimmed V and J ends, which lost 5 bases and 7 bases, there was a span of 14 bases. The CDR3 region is CASSFTRVGGYTF. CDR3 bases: TGTGCCAGCAGTTTCACCAGGGTGGGTGGCTACACCTTC.

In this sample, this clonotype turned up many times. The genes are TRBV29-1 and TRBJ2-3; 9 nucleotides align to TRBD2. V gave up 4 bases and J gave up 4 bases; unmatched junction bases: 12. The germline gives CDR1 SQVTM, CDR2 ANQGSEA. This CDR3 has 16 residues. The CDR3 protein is CSVGAGGQFIADTQYF. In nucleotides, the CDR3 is TGCAGCGTTGGGGCGGGAGGGCAATTCATCGCAGATACGCAGTATTTT.

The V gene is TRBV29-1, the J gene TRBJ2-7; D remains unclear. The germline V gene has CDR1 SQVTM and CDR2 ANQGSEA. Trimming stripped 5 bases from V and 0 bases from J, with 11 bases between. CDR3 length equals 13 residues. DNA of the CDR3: TGCAGCGTTTCCAGCGCCAGCTCCTACGAGCAGTACTTC. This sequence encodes CSVSSASSYEQYF.

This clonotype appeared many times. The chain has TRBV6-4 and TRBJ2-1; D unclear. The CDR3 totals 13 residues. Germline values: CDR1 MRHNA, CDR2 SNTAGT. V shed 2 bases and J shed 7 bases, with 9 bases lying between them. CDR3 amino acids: CASSDDVENEQFF. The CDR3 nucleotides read TGTGCCAGCAGTGACGACGTCGAGAATGAGCAGTTCTTC.

CDR3 amino acids: CASSRSTLGETNEQFF. CDR3 DNA: TGTGCCAGCAGTCGATCTACCTTGGGGGAAACCAATGAGCAGTTCTTC. This chain links TRBV27 with TRBJ2-1; tentatively, D is TRBD1 or TRBD2 (5 bases each). The CDR3 consists of 16 residues. Germline V gene data show CDR1 as MNHEY and CDR2 as SMNVEV (reference sequence). Trimming cost V 5 bases and J 6 bases, with 20 bases left between them.

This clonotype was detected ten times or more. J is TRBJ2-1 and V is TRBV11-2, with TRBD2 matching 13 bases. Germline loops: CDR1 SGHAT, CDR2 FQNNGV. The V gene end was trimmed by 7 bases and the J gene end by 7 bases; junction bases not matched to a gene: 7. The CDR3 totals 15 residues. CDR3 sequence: CASTGLAGAWNEQFF. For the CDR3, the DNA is TGTGCCAGCACCGGACTAGCGGGAGCTTGGAATGAGCAGTTCTTC.

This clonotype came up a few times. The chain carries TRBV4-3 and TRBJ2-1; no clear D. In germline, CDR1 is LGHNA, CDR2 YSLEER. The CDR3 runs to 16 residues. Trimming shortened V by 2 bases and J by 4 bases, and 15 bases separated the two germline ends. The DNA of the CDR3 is TGCGCCAGCAGCCAATTTGGTAGCCTAGGATACAATGAGCAGTTCTTC. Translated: CASSQFGSLGYNEQFF.

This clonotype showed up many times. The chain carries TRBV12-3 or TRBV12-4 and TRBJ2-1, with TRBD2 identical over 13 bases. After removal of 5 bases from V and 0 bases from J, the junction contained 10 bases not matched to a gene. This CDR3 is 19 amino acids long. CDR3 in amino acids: CASSREGRTSGSSYNEQFF. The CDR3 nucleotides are TGTGCCAGCAGTCGAGAAGGCCGGACTAGCGGGAGCTCCTACAATGAGCAGTTCTTC.

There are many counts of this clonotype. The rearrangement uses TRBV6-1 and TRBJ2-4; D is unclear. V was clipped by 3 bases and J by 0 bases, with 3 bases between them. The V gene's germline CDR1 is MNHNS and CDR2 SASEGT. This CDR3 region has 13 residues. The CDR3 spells CASSELAKNIQYF. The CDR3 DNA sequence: TGTGCCAGCAGTGAGTTAGCCAAAAACATTCAGTACTTC.

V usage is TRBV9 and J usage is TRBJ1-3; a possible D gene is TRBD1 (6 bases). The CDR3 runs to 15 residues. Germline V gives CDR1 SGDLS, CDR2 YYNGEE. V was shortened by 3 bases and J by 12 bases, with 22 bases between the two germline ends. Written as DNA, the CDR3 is TGTGCCAGCAGCGCGACGGGGGACAAGGGGGAAAACATATATTTT. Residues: CASSATGDKGENIYF.

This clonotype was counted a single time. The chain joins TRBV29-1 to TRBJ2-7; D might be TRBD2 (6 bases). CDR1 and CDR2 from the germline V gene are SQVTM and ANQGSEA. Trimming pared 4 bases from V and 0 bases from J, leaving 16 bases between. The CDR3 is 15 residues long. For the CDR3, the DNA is TGCAGCGTTGTGTTGGCTAGCGTTTCCTCCTACGAGCAGTACTTC. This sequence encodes CSVVLASVSSYEQYF.